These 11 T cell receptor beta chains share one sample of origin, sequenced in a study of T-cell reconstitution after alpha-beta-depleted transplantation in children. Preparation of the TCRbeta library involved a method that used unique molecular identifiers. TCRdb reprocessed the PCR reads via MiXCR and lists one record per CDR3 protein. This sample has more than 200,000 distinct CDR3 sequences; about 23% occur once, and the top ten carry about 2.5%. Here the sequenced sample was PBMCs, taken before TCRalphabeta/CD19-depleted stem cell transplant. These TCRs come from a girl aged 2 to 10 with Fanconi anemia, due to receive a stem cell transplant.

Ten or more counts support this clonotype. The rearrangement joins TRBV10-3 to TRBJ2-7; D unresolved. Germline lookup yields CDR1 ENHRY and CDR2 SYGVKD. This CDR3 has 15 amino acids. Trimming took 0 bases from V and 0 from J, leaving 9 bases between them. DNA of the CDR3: TGTGCCATCAGTGAGTCTGTCAGGCACTCCTACGAGCAGTACTTC. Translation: CAISESVRHSYEQYF.

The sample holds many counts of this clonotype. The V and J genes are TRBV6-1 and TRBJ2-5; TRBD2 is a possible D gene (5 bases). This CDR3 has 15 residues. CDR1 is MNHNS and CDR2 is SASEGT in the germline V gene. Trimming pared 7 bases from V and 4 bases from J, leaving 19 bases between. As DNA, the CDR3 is TGTGCCAGCATCTTAAGCTCCCCGGGGATAGAGACCCAGTACTTC. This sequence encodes CASILSSPGIETQYF.

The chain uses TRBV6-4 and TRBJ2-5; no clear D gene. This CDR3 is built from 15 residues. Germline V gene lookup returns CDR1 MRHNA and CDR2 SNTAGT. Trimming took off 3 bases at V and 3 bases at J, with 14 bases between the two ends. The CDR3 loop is CASSDSRVLEETQYF. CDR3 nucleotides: TGTGCCAGCAGTGATTCTAGGGTCCTTGAAGAGACCCAGTACTTC.

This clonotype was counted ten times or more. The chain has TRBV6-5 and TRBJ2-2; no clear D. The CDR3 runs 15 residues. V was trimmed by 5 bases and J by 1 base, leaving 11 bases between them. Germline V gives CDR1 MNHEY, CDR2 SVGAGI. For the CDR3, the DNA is TGTGCCAGCAGTACTCGACGAGGGAACACCGGGGAGCTGTTTTTT. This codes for CASSTRRGNTGELFF.

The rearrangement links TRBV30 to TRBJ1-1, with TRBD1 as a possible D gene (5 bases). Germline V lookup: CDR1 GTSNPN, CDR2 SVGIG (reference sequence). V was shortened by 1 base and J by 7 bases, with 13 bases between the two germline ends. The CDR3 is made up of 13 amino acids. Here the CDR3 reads CAWSASRVHEAFF. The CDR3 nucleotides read TGTGCCTGGAGTGCGAGCAGGGTTCATGAAGCTTTCTTT.

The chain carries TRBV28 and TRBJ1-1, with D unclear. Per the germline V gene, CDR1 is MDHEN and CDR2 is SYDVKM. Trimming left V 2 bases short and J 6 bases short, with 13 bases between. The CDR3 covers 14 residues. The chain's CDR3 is CASSLILGPPEAFF. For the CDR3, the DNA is TGTGCCAGCAGTTTAATATTAGGACCTCCTGAAGCTTTCTTT.

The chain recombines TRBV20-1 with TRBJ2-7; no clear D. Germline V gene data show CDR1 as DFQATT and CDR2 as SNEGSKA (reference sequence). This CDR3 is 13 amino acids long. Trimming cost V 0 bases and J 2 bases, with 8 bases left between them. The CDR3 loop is CSARDGGTYEQYF. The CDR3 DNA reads TGCAGTGCTAGAGACGGCGGAACCTACGAGCAGTACTTC.

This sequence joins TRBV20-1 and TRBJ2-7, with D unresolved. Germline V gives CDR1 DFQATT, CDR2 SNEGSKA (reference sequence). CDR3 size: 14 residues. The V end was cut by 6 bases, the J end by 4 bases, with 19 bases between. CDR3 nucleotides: TGCAGTGCAGAGAAAACTTGGGGAAGGTACGAGCAGTACTTC. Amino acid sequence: CSAEKTWGRYEQYF.

This CDR3 is CASSPPPQISYEQYF. Written as DNA, the CDR3 is TGTGCCAGCAGCCCCCCACCCCAGATCTCCTACGAGCAGTACTTC. The chain uses TRBV5-6 and TRBJ2-7, with no clear D. The germline gives CDR1 SGHDT, CDR2 YYEEEE. The CDR3 extends over 15 amino acids. The V end was cut by 4 bases, the J end by 0 bases, with 14 bases between. The entire variable domain, with the rest obtained from reference TRBV5-6 and TRBJ2-7, is as follows: DAGVTQSPTHLIKTRGQQVTLRCSPKSGHDTVSWYQQALGQGPQFIFQYYEEEERQRGNFPDRFSGHQFPNYSSELNVNALLLGDSALYLCASSPPPQISYEQYFGPGTRLTVT.

CDR3 protein: CSVEQGNIQYF. CDR3 DNA sequence: TGCAGCGTTGAACAGGGAAACATTCAGTACTTC. The V call is TRBV29-1, the J call TRBJ2-4; perhaps TRBD1 as D (5 bases). The CDR3 sequence is 11 residues long. Looked up from germline, CDR1 is SQVTM and CDR2 is ANQGSEA. V lost 2 bases, J lost 6 bases, and 5 bases lay in between. The full variable domain, in which reference TRBV29-1 and TRBJ2-4 provide the parts outside the CDR3, is SAVISQKPSRDICQRGTSLTIQCQVDSQVTMMFWYRQQPGQSLTLIATANQGSEATYESGFVIDKFPISRPNLTFSTLTVSNMSPEDSSIYLCSVEQGNIQYFGAGTRLSVL.

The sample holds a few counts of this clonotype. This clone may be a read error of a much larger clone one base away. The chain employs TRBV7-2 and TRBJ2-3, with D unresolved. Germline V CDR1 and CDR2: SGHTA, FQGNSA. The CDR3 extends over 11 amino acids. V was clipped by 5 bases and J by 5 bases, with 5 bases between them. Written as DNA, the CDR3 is TGTGCCAGCAGCGCCCTAGATACGCAGTATTTT. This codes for CASSALDTQYF.